Listed below are T cell receptor beta chains from one sample, sequenced in a study of blood T cell repertoires in COVID-19. Repertoires were generated with immunoSEQ multiplex PCR, while TCRdb's copy carries only in-frame clones and drops some. The repertoire holds 160,000 or so clones, with around four fifths as singletons. The sequenced sample consisted of peripheral blood. The origin of the receptors is a man aged 70-80 years who had recovered from COVID-19. CDR3s include the opening cysteine and the closing phenylalanine or tryptophan. Each record gives: CDR3 length, D gene, J gene, V gene, clone size, CDR3 protein, CDR3 DNA. The D gene is left open where the match is weak. A row's size may be missing; if present it is once, few, many or a size class.

16	TRBD2	TRBJ2-1	TRBV4-3	-	CASSQELAGVRNEQFF	TGCGCCAGCAGCCAAGAGCTAGCGGGAGTACGCAATGAGCAGTTCTTC
14	TRBD2	TRBJ2-7	TRBV7-8	-	CASSSREGRYEQYF	TGTGCCAGCAGCAGTAGGGAGGGGAGGTACGAGCAGTACTTC
11	-	TRBJ2-5	TRBV20-1	-	CSAPYQETQYF	TGCAGTGCTCCTTATCAAGAGACCCAGTACTTC
15	TRBD1	TRBJ1-1	TRBV6-1	-	CASSDTDRVYPEAFF	TGTGCCAGCAGTGATACCGACAGGGTATATCCTGAAGCTTTCTTT
12	TRBD1	TRBJ2-5	TRBV6-6	-	CATGGTGETQYF	TGTGCCACCGGCGGGACAGGGGAGACCCAGTACTTC
15	TRBD2	TRBJ2-7	TRBV19	-	CASSRWTSGPLEQYF	TGTGCCAGTAGTCGCTGGACTAGCGGGCCTCTCGAGCAGTACTTC
14	-	TRBJ2-2	TRBV29-1	-	CSVQWGERIGELFF	TGCAGCGTCCAGTGGGGGGAGAGGATCGGGGAGCTGTTTTTT
15	-	TRBJ1-1	TRBV10-2	-	CASSSRPGEGAEAFF	TGCGCCAGCAGTTCCCGACCAGGGGAAGGGGCTGAAGCTTTCTTT
14	-	TRBJ2-3	TRBV28	few	CASSSGGFTDTQYF	TGTGCCAGCAGTTCTGGCGGATTCACAGATACGCAGTATTTT
11	-	TRBJ1-2	TRBV5-8	once	CASSSGQSEDF	TGTGCCAGCAGCTCCGGACAGTCTGAAGACTTC